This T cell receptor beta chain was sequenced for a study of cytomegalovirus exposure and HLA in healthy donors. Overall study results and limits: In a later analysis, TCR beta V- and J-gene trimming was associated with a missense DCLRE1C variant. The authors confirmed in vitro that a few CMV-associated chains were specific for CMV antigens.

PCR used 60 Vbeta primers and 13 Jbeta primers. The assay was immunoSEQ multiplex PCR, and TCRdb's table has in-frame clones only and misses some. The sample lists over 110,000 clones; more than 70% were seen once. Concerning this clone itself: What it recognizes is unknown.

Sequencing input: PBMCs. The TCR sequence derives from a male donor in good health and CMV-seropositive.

CDR3 in amino acids: CAISESWGHSYEQYF. CDR3 in DNA: TGTGCCATCAGTGAGTCGTGGGGACACTCCTACGAGCAGTACTTC. The chain carries TRBV10-3 and TRBJ2-7, with D perhaps TRBD1 (6 bases). Per germline, CDR1 ENHRY and CDR2 SYGVKD. The CDR3 is 15 amino acids. V dropped 0 bases and J dropped 0 bases, with 9 bases sitting between them.